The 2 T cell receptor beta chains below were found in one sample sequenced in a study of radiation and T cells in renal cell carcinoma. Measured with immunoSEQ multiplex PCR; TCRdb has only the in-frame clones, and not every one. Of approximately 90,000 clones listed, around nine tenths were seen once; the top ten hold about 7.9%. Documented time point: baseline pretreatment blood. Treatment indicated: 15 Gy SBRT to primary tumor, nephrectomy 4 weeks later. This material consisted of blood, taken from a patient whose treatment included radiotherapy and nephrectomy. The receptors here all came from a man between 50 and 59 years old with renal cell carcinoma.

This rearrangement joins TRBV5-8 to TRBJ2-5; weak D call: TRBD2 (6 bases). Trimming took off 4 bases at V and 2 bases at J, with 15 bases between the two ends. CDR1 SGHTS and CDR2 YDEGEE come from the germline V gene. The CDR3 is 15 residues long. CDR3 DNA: TGTGCCAGCAGCACGTCCGGGACTCGGCAAGAGACCCAGTACTTC. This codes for CASSTSGTRQETQYF.

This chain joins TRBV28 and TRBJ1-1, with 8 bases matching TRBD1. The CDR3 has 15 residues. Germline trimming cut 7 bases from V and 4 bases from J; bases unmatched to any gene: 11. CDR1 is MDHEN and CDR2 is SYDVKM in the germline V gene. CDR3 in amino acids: CASTGQGGGSTEAFF. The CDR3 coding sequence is TGTGCCAGCACCGGACAGGGAGGAGGGAGCACTGAAGCTTTCTTT.